Shown below are 3 T cell receptor beta chains from a single sample sequenced in a study of cytomegalovirus exposure and HLA in healthy donors. Sequenced by immunoSEQ multiplex PCR; TCRdb stores in-frame clones only, minus some. The sample lists about 140,000 clones, 84% occurring once. The source material was PBMCs. Every receptor here comes from a woman aged 30 to 39 in good health and CMV-seronegative.

This clone turned up a few times. V is TRBV30 and J is TRBJ1-5; D is undetermined. This CDR3 has 13 amino acids. The germline V and J ends were trimmed by 2 bases and 3 bases, with 8 bases remaining between them. Germline values: CDR1 GTSNPN, CDR2 SVGIG (reference sequence). CDR3 nucleotides: TGTGCCTGGAGTAGAGGATCCAATCAGCCCCAGCATTTT. Protein product: CAWSRGSNQPQHF. Using reference TRBV30 and TRBJ1-5 for the parts outside the CDR3, the full variable domain is SQTIHQWPATLVQPVGSPLSLECTVEGTSNPNLYWYRQAAGRGLQLLFYSVGIGQISSEVPQNLSASRPQDRQFILSSKKLLLSDSGFYLCAWSRGSNQPQHFGDGTRLSIL.

This clone was observed a few times. The chain combines TRBV7-9 with TRBJ2-7; D perhaps matches TRBD1 (5 bases). The CDR3 is made up of 14 amino acids. CDR1 SEHNR and CDR2 FQNEAQ come from the germline V gene (reference sequence). V shed 5 bases and J shed 4 bases, with 15 bases lying between them. DNA for the CDR3: TGTGCCAGCAGCCTCCAGGGCAGCGTTTACGAGCAGTACTTC. Residues: CASSLQGSVYEQYF.

This clone has more than one count but fewer than ten. This sequence joins TRBV27 and TRBJ2-2; TRBD1 might be the D (5 bases). V was pared by 2 bases and J by 6 bases, with 10 bases between. From germline, CDR1 is MNHEY and CDR2 SMNVEV (reference sequence). This CDR3 spans 14 amino acids. The DNA for the CDR3 is TGTGCCAGCAGTTTAGGTGCAGGGCCCGGGGAGCTGTTTTTT. Translation gives CASSLGAGPGELFF.